These 19 T cell receptor beta chains share one sample of origin, sequenced in a study of T cell responses to AZD1222 COVID-19 vaccine. Sequencing used immunoSEQ multiplex PCR; TCRdb keeps in-frame clones, though not all of them. The sample shows approximately 150,000 clones, about 88% of them seen only once. The specimen was peripheral blood, collected on day 0 of AZD1222 vaccination. These receptor sequences come from an adult in good health.

The rearrangement joins TRBV7-3 to TRBJ1-6; the D gene is possibly TRBD1 (6 bases). From germline, CDR1 is SGHTA and CDR2 FQGTGA. Trimming removed 5 bases from V and 5 bases from J, with 13 bases in between. The CDR3 sequence is 15 residues long. The CDR3 protein is CASSPGGHHNSPLHF. CDR3 in DNA: TGTGCCAGCAGCCCTGGGGGGCATCATAATTCACCCCTCCACTTT.

This clone was seen more than once but under ten times. The chain carries TRBV3-1 (or the pseudogene TRBV3-2) and TRBJ2-7; D remains ambiguous. Germline V gives CDR1 LGHDT, CDR2 YNNKEL (reference sequence). This CDR3 is built from 14 residues. Trimming took off 2 bases at V and 0 bases at J, with 8 bases between the two ends. As DNA, the CDR3 is TGTGCCAGCAGCCAAAACATATTCTCCTACGAGCAGTACTTC. Encoded protein: CASSQNIFSYEQYF.

The chain has TRBV6-5 and TRBJ2-1; 9 positions match TRBD1. J was trimmed by 4 bases and V by 10 bases; bases with no gene match: 8. The CDR3 runs 14 residues. Germline CDR1 MNHEY, CDR2 SVGAGI. CDR3 bases: TGTGCCACCCTCGACAGGGGGTTGTACAATGAGCAGTTCTTC. Translated, it gives CATLDRGLYNEQFF.

CDR3 bases: TGTGCCAGCAGGGCGACAGCGACGAACACTGAAGCTTTCTTT. This codes for CASRATATNTEAFF. V usage is TRBV2 and J usage is TRBJ1-1; D might be TRBD1 (5 bases). This CDR3 has 14 amino acids. From germline, CDR1 is SNHLY and CDR2 FYNNEI. Trimming removed 6 bases at V and 1 base at J, with 12 bases between.

The J gene is TRBJ2-3, the V gene TRBV6-5; 13 bases are a match to TRBD2. With 6 bases clipped from V and 4 bases from J, the junction kept 1 base outside the gene matches. The CDR3 has 14 residues. The germline CDR1 and CDR2 sequences are MNHEY and SVGAGI. CDR3 region: CASRGLAGSDTQYF. The CDR3 nucleotides read TGTGCCAGCAGGGGACTAGCGGGATCAGATACGCAGTATTTT.

There are a few counts of this clone. The V call is TRBV6-5, the J call TRBJ1-1; D is undetermined. Trimming removed 3 bases from V and 8 bases from J, with 22 bases in between. The CDR3 has 16 residues. In germline, CDR1 is MNHEY, CDR2 SVGAGI. The DNA of the CDR3 is TGTGCCAGCAGTTATCCGACATTAACCGGAACCGGGGAAGCTTTCTTT. It specifies CASSYPTLTGTGEAFF.

This chain connects TRBV6-2 or TRBV6-3 to TRBJ1-4; D is unresolved. The germline CDR1 and CDR2 sequences are MNHEY and SVGEGT. The CDR3 is 16 amino acids. Trimming cost V 2 bases and J 5 bases, with 15 bases left between them. This chain's CDR3 is CASSYPRGGMNEKLFF. CDR3 DNA sequence: TGTGCCAGCAGTTACCCCCGTGGAGGGATGAATGAAAAACTGTTTTTT.

This chain uses TRBV10-3 with TRBJ1-1; perhaps TRBD1 as D (6 bases). The length of the CDR3 is 14 residues. Germline CDR1 is ENHRY and CDR2 is SYGVKD. Trimming cost V 6 bases and J 3 bases, with 14 bases left between them. CDR3 sequence reads: CAIRLAGEHTEAFF. The CDR3 coding sequence is TGTGCCATCAGGCTAGCAGGGGAGCACACTGAAGCTTTCTTT.

The rearrangement links TRBV28 to TRBJ1-4; TRBD1 might be the D (5 bases). Trimming removed 1 base from V and 7 bases from J, with 13 bases in between. CDR3 length equals 15 residues. CDR1 is MDHEN, CDR2 SYDVKM, per germline. CDR3 DNA sequence: TGTGCCAGCAGTTTATTAGGGGTTCGAGGTGAAAAACTGTTTTTT. Translation: CASSLLGVRGEKLFF. The full variable domain, completed using reference TRBV28 and TRBJ1-4, is DVKVTQSSRYLVKRTGEKVFLECVQDMDHENMFWYRQDPGLGLRLIYFSYDVKMKEKGDIPEGYSVSREKKERFSLILESASTNQTSMYLCASSLLGVRGEKLFFGSGTQLSVL.

V gene TRBV6-2 or TRBV6-3 combines with J gene TRBJ2-3, with D possibly matching TRBD2 (5 bases). The V gene lost 0 bases and the J gene lost 0 bases, with 16 bases spanning the gap. Per the germline V gene, CDR1 is MNHEY and CDR2 is SVGEGT. This CDR3 contains 18 residues. In DNA, the CDR3 is TGTGCCAGCAGTTACTCGATCGCGAGAGCGGCCAGCACAGATACGCAGTATTTT. Its translation is CASSYSIARAASTDTQYF.

The rearrangement uses TRBV28 and TRBJ1-5, with D unclear. The germline V and J ends were trimmed by 10 bases and 2 bases, with 12 bases remaining between them. This CDR3 comprises 13 residues. Germline assignment: CDR1 MDHEN and CDR2 SYDVKM. The CDR3 is CATFQQGNQPQHF. Here the CDR3 DNA reads TGTGCCACTTTTCAGCAGGGCAATCAGCCCCAGCATTTT.

The chain is built from TRBV6-5 and TRBJ2-4; D may be TRBD1 or TRBD2 (7 bases each). The CDR3 has 14 residues. Per germline, CDR1 MNHEY and CDR2 SVGAGI. CDR3 DNA: TGTGCGGCGGTCCAGGGGGGGACAAAAAACATTCAGTACTTC. Translation gives CAAVQGGTKNIQYF.

The chain joins TRBV7-2 to TRBJ2-7; a weak D match, TRBD1 (6 bases). CDR3 length: 16 residues. Germline loops: CDR1 SGHTA, CDR2 FQGNSA. V was pared by 1 base and J by 2 bases, with 15 bases between. This chain's CDR3 is CASSLGRRDNTYEQYF. The CDR3 bases are TGTGCCAGCAGCTTAGGCCGTCGGGACAACACCTACGAGCAGTACTTC.

CDR3 region: CASSVGGDGVTEAFF. CDR3 DNA: TGTGCCAGCAGCGTAGGAGGGGACGGAGTCACTGAAGCTTTCTTT. V is TRBV9 and J is TRBJ1-1; weak D call: TRBD1 (5 bases). Germline V CDR1 and CDR2: SGDLS, YYNGEE. This CDR3 is built from 15 residues. Between the trimmed V and J ends, which lost 0 bases and 4 bases, there was a span of 13 bases.

The rearrangement uses TRBV10-3 and TRBJ1-2; 8 bases are shared with TRBD1. The CDR3 runs to 14 residues. Losses at the gene ends were 3 bases for V and 5 bases for J; bases not matched to a gene: 5. Germline V gene sequence: CDR1 ENHRY, CDR2 SYGVKD. The CDR3 region is CAISEQGDIYGYTF. As DNA, the CDR3 is TGTGCCATCAGTGAACAGGGGGATATTTATGGCTACACCTTC.

V gene TRBV5-1 combines with J gene TRBJ1-6; D unclear. The CDR3 runs to 14 residues. Germline CDR1 reads SGHRS; CDR2 reads YFSETQ. V lost 5 bases and J lost 5, with 11 bases in between. This CDR3 is CASRRDYNNSPLHF. DNA of the CDR3: TGCGCCAGCAGGAGGGATTACAATAATTCACCCCTCCACTTT.

This sequence joins TRBV25-1 and TRBJ1-2; no clear D gene. The CDR3 has 14 residues. CDR1 is MGHDK, CDR2 SYGVNS, per germline. V shed 4 bases and J shed 7 bases, with 16 bases lying between them. In nucleotides, the CDR3 is TGTGCCAGCAGTGTCCCCCACCAATCGGGTGGCTACACCTTC. This sequence encodes CASSVPHQSGGYTF.

V gene TRBV15 combines with J gene TRBJ2-3; TRBD1 matches 8 bases. V dropped 1 base and J dropped 0; count of bases not matched to a gene: 6. The CDR3 totals 17 residues. Germline CDR1 and CDR2: LNHNV and YYDKDF (reference sequence). The CDR3 loop is CATSRVMGQASTDTQYF. CDR3 coding DNA: TGTGCCACCAGCAGAGTAATGGGACAGGCTAGCACAGATACGCAGTATTTT. Variable domain in full (rest from reference TRBV15 and TRBJ2-3): DAMVIQNPRYQVTQFGKPVTLSCSQTLNHNVMYWYQQKSSQAPKLLFHYYDKDFNNEADTPDNFQSRRPNTSFCFLDIRSPGLGDTAMYLCATSRVMGQASTDTQYFGPGTRLTVL.

The J gene is TRBJ2-5, the V gene TRBV4-2; TRBD2 matches at 8 bases. Germline V gives CDR1 LGHNA, CDR2 YNFKEQ. Trimming took 1 base from V and 3 from J; bases not matched to a gene: 7. The CDR3 has 16 residues. The CDR3 DNA reads TGTGCCAGCAGCCAAGGGTTGGCAGCGGGAGAAGAGACCCAGTACTTC. This gives the protein CASSQGLAAGEETQYF.